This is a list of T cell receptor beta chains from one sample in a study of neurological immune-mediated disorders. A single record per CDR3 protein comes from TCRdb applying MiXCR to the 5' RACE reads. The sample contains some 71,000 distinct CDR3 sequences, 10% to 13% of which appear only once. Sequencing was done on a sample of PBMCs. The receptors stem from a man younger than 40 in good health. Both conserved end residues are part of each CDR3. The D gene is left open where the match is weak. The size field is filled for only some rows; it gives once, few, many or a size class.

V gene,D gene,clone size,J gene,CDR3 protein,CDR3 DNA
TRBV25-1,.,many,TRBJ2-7,CASSEQYF,TGTGCCAGTAGCGAGCAGTACTTC
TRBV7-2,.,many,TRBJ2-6,CASSPRGGANVLTF,TGTGCCAGCAGTCCCAGGGGTGGGGCCAACGTCCTGACTTTC
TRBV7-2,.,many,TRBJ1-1,CASSPQTEAFF,TGTGCCAGCAGCCCTCAGACTGAAGCTTTCTTT
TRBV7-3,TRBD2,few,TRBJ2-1,CASSYVVGGLYEQFF,TGTGCCAGCAGCTATGTAGTGGGAGGGTTATATGAGCAGTTCTTC
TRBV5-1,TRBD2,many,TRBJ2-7,CASSLVLAGYEQYF,TGCGCCAGCAGCTTGGTTCTAGCGGGCTACGAGCAGTACTTC
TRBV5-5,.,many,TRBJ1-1,CASSLDNPGWAEAFF,TGTGCCAGCAGCTTGGACAACCCAGGGTGGGCTGAAGCTTTCTTT
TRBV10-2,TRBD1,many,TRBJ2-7,CASSDVGQGAYEQYF,TGCGCCAGCAGTGATGTCGGACAGGGGGCCTACGAGCAGTACTTC
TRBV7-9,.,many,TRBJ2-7,CASSPVIGPPYEQYF,TGTGCCAGCAGCCCAGTTATAGGTCCCCCTTACGAGCAGTACTTC
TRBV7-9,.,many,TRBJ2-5,CASSPQGGQETQYF,TGTGCCAGCAGCCCCCAGGGGGGGCAAGAGACCCAGTACTTC
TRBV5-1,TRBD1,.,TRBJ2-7,CASSPGQCNYEQYF,TGCGCCAGTAGCCCGGGACAGTGCAACTACGAGCAGTACTTC
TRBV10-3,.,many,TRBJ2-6,CAISESPRGSGANVLTF,TGTGCCATCAGTGAGAGCCCGAGAGGCTCTGGGGCCAACGTCCTGACTTTC
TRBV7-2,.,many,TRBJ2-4,CASSLASPIAKNIQYF,TGTGCCAGCAGCTTAGCCAGCCCGATAGCCAAAAACATTCAGTACTTC
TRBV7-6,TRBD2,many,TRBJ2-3,CASSRAGSGAPDTQYF,TGTGCCAGCAGCCGCGCCGGGAGCGGGGCGCCAGATACGCAGTATTTT
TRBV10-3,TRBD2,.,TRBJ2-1,CAIRGLAGHEQFF,TGTGCCATCAGGGGACTAGCGGGACATGAGCAGTTCTTC
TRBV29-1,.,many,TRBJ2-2,CSVEGTSQRGRLNSVFF,TGCAGCGTTGAAGGGACCAGCCAACGCGGAAGGCTCAATTCGGTGTTTTTT
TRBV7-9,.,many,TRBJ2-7,CASSSDSSYEQYF,TGTGCCAGCAGCTCCGACAGCTCCTACGAGCAGTACTTC
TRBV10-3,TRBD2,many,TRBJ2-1,CAIRGLAGSNNEQFF,TGTGCCATCAGGGGACTAGCGGGAAGCAACAATGAGCAGTTCTTC
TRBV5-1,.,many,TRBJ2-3,CASSPNVAGTSTDTQYF,TGCGCCAGCAGCCCTAATGTGGCCGGGACTAGCACAGATACGCAGTATTTT
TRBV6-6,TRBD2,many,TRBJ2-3,CASSYQQAGGDTQYF,TGTGCCAGCAGTTACCAGCAGGCCGGGGGGGATACGCAGTATTTT
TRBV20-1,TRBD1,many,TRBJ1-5,CSARDRPGQPQHF,TGCAGTGCTCGGGACAGGCCGGGGCAGCCCCAGCATTTT
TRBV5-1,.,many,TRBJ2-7,CASSRNGGRGFSEQYF,TGCGCCAGCAGCAGGAACGGTGGCAGAGGCTTTAGCGAGCAGTACTTC
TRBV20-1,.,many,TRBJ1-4,CSARDATNEKLFF,TGCAGTGCTAGAGACGCAACTAATGAAAAACTGTTTTTT
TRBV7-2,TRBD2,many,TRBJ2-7,CASSLPSGGSYEQYF,TGTGCCAGCAGCCTCCCTAGCGGGGGCTCCTACGAGCAGTACTTC
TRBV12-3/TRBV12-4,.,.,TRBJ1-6,CASSLKGSGYNSPLHF,TGTGCCAGCAGTTTGAAGGGAAGTGGTTATAATTCACCCCTCCACTTT
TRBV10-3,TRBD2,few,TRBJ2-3,CAISASSGSASTDTQYF,TGTGCCATCAGTGCTTCTAGCGGGAGCGCGAGCACAGATACGCAGTATTTT
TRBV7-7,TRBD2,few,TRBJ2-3,CASSPGLASTDTQYF,TGTGCCAGCAGCCCCGGACTAGCGAGCACAGATACGCAGTATTTT
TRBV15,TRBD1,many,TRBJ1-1,CATSRFKTGDDEAFF,TGTGCCACCAGCAGGTTTAAAACAGGGGATGATGAAGCTTTCTTT
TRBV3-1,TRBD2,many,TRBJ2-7,CASSPDYRGLAGGAYEQYF,TGTGCCAGCAGCCCCGATTACCGCGGACTAGCGGGAGGTGCCTACGAGCAGTACTTC
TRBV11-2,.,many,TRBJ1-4,CASSLGTAEKLFF,TGTGCCAGCAGCTTAGGGACGGCTGAAAAACTGTTTTTT
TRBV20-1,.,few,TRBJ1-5,CSARDQGLPNQPQHF,TGCAGTGCTAGAGATCAGGGGCTACCGAATCAGCCCCAGCATTTT
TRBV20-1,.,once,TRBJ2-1,CSSDQYNDQFF,TGCAGTTCAGACCAGTACAATGATCAGTTCTTC
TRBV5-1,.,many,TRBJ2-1,CASSLGVSDLYNEQFF,TGCGCCAGCAGCTTGGGGGTCTCGGACCTTTACAATGAGCAGTTCTTC
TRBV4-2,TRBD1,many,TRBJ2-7,CASSQGQGSYEQYF,TGTGCCAGCAGCCAAGGACAGGGCTCCTACGAGCAGTACTTC
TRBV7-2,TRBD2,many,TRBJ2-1,CASSSRLAGGLNEQFF,TGTGCCAGCAGCTCCAGACTAGCGGGAGGTCTAAATGAGCAGTTCTTC
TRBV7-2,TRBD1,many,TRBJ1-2,CASSLYHHSGQGAGYTF,TGTGCCAGCAGCTTGTACCACCATTCGGGACAGGGGGCGGGCTACACCTTC
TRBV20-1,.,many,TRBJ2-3,CSAILLDTQYF,TGCAGTGCGATACTTTTGGATACGCAGTATTTT
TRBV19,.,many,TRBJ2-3,CASSIDGSQDTQYF,TGTGCCAGTAGTATAGACGGCAGCCAGGATACGCAGTATTTT
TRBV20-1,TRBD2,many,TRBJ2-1,CSARRLASYNEQFF,TGCAGTGCTAGAAGACTAGCGTCCTACAATGAGCAGTTCTTC
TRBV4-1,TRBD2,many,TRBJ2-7,CASSQESGRAAYSEQYF,TGCGCCAGCAGCCAAGAAAGCGGGAGGGCCGCATATAGCGAGCAGTACTTC
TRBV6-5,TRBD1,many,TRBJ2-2,CASRGQTNTGELFF,TGTGCCAGCAGGGGACAGACGAACACCGGGGAGCTGTTTTTT
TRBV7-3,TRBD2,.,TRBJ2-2,CASSPPGGANTGELFF,TGTGCCAGCAGCCCCCCGGGAGGGGCGAACACCGGGGAGCTGTTTTTT
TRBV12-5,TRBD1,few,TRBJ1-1,CASGLVRGTGEKAEAFF,TGTGCTAGTGGTTTAGTAAGAGGGACAGGGGAAAAGGCTGAAGCTTTCTTT
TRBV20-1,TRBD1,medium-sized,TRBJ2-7,CSARDLEGQGYEQYF,TGCAGTGCTAGAGATCTGGAGGGACAGGGGTACGAGCAGTACTTC
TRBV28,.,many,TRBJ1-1,CASSLYRKAFF,TGTGCCAGCAGTTTATACCGGAAAGCTTTCTTT
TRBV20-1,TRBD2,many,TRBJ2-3,CSAVITSGRAGITDTQYF,TGCAGTGCTGTAATTACTAGCGGGAGGGCCGGGATTACAGATACGCAGTATTTT
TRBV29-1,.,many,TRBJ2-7,CSVEDSKNYEQYF,TGCAGCGTTGAAGATAGTAAAAACTACGAGCAGTACTTC
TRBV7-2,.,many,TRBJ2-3,CASSPPRGPSTDTQYF,TGTGCCAGCAGCCCCCCCCGGGGACCCAGCACAGATACGCAGTATTTT
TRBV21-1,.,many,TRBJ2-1,CASSKVVRDEQFF,TGTGCCAGCAGCAAAGTTGTCCGGGATGAGCAGTTCTTC
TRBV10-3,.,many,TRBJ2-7,CAILGAGSSYEQYF,TGTGCCATCCTGGGGGCCGGTAGCTCCTACGAGCAGTACTTC
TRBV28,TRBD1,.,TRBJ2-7,CASSSGMTGYEQYF,TGTGCCAGCAGTTCGGGGATGACAGGGTACGAGCAGTACTTC
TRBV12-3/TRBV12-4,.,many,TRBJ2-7,CASSFHYEQYF,TGTGCCAGCAGTTTCCACTACGAGCAGTACTTC